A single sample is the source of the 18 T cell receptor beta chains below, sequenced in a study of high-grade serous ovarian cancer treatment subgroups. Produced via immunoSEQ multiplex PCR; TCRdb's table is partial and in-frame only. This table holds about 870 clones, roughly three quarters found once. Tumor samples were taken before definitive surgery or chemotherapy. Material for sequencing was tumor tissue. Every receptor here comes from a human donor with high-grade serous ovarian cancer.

The DNA for the CDR3 is TGTGCCAGTAGTACCCAGCGACAGGGTATGGAGCAGCCCCAGCATTTT. Protein product: CASSTQRQGMEQPQHF. The rearrangement uses TRBV19 and TRBJ1-5, with 7 bases that match TRBD1. V shed 4 bases and J 7 bases; nucleotides not matched to a gene: 13. CDR3 length: 16 amino acids. Germline CDR1 is LNHDA and CDR2 is SQIVND (reference sequence).

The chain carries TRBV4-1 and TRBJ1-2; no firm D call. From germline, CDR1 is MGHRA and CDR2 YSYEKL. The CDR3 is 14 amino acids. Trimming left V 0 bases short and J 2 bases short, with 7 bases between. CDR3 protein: CASSQDSWNYGYTF. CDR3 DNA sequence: TGCGCCAGCAGCCAAGATTCCTGGAACTATGGCTACACCTTC.

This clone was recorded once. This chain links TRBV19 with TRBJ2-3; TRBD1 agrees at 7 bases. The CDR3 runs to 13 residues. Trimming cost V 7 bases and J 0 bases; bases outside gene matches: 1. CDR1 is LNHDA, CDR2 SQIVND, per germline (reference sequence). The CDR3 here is CASKGQSTDTQYF. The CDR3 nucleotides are TGTGCCAGTAAGGGACAGAGCACAGATACGCAGTATTTT.

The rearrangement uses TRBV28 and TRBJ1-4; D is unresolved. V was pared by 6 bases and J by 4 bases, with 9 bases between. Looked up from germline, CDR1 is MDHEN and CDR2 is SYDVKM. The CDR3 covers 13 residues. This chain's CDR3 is CASRRALNEKLFF. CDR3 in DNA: TGTGCCAGCAGGAGGGCCCTTAATGAAAAACTGTTTTTT.

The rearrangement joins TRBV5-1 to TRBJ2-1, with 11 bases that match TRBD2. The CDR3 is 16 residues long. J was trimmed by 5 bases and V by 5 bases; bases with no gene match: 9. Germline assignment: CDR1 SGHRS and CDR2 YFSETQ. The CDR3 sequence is CASSPPGTSGNNEQFF. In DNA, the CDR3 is TGCGCCAGCAGTCCGCCGGGGACTAGCGGTAACAATGAGCAGTTCTTC.

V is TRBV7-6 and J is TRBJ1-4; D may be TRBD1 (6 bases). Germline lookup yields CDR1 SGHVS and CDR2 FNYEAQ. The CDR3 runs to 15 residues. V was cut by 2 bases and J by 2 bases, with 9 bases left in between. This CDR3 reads CASSLITGTNEKLFF. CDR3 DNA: TGTGCCAGCAGCTTAATCACAGGGACTAATGAAAAACTGTTTTTT.

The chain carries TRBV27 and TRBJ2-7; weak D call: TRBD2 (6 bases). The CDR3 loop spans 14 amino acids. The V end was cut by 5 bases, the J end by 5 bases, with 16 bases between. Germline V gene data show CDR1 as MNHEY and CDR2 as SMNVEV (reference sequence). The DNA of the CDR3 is TGTGCCAGCAGTACCCGGGGGTCCCTCAACGAGCAGTACTTC. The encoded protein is CASSTRGSLNEQYF.

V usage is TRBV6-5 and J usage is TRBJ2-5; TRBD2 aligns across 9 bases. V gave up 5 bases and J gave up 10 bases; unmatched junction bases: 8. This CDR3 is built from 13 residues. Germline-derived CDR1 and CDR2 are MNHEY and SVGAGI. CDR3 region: CASSPGLAQVQYF. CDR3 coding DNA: TGTGCCAGCAGTCCGGGACTAGCCCAGGTCCAGTACTTC.

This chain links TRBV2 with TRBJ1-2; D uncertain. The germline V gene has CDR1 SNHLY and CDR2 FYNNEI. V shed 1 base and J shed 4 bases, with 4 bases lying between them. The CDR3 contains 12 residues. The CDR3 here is CASSEDGYGYTF. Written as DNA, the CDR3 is TGTGCCAGCAGTGAAGACGGCTATGGCTACACCTTC. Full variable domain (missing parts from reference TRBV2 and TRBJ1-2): EPEVTQTPSHQVTQMGQEVILRCVPISNHLYFYWYRQILGQKVEFLVSFYNNEISEKSEIFDDQFSVERPDGSNFTLKIRSTKLEDSAMYFCASSEDGYGYTFGSGTRLTVV.

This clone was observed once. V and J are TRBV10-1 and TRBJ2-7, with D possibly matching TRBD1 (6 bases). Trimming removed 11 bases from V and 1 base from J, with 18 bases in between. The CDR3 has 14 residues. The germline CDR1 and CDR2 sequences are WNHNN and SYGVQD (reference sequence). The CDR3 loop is CARLTGSPSYEQYV. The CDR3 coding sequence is TGCGCCCGCCTAACAGGGTCCCCATCCTACGAGCAGTACGTC.

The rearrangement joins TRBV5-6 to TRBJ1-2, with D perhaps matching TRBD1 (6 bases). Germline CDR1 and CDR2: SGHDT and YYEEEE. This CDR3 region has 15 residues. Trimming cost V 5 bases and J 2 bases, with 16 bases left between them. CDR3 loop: CASRPGWQGNYGYTF. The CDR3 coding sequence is TGTGCCAGCAGGCCCGGTTGGCAGGGGAACTATGGCTACACCTTC.

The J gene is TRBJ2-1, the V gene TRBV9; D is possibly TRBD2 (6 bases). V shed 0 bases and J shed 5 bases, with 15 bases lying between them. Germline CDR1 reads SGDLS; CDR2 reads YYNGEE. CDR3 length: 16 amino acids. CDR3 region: CASSVEVRGSNNEQFF. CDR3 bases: TGTGCCAGCAGCGTAGAGGTTCGGGGGAGCAACAATGAGCAGTTCTTC.

CDR3 DNA: TGTGCCAGCAGTCCTATAGCCCGGCGGACAGGCTTCTACGAGCAGTACGTC. This translates into CASSPIARRTGFYEQYV. The chain combines TRBV28 with TRBJ2-7, with 7 nucleotides matching TRBD1. Germline lookup yields CDR1 MDHEN and CDR2 SYDVKM. The CDR3 is made up of 17 amino acids. With V trimmed by 5 bases and J by 3 bases, 16 bases remained unmatched.

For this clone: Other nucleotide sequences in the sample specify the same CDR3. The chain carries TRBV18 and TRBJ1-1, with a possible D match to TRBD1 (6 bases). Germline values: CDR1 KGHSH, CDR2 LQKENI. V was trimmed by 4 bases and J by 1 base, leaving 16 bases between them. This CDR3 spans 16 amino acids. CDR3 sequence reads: CASSRPLQGRNTEAFF. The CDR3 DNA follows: TGTGCCAGCTCACGACCACTACAGGGACGGAACACTGAAGCTTTCTTT.

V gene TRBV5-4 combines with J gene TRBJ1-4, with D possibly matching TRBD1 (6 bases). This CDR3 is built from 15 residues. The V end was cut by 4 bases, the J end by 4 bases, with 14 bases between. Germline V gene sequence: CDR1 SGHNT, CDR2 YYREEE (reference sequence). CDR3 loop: CASSSNRAVNEKLFF. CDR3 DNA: TGTGCCAGCAGCAGTAACAGGGCCGTTAATGAAAAACTGTTTTTT.

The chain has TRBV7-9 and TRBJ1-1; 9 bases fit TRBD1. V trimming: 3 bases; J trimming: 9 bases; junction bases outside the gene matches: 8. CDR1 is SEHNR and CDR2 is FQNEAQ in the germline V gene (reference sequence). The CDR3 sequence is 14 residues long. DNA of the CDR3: TGTGCCAGCAGCTTCGATGGACAGGGGCAGAAAGCTTTCTTT. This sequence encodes CASSFDGQGQKAFF.

The CDR3 loop reads CSVGGPSSYNEQFF. The CDR3 DNA follows: TGCAGCGTGGGTGGCCCGAGCTCCTACAATGAGCAGTTCTTC. The gene calls are TRBV29-1 and TRBJ2-1; no clear D gene. V was trimmed by 6 bases and J by 0 bases, leaving 12 bases between them. Germline assignment: CDR1 SQVTM and CDR2 ANQGSEA. The CDR3 is 14 amino acids.

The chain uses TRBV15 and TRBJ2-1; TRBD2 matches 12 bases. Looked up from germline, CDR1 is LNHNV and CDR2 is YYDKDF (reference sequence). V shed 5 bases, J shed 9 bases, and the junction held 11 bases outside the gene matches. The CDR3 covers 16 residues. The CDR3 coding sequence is TGTGCCACCAGCCCGCGTCCTAGCGGGGGGGCCGGTGAGCAGTTCTTC. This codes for CATSPRPSGGAGEQFF.